The T cell receptor (beta chain) described here comes from a study of monozygotic twins with inflammatory bowel disease (dated by TCRdb to the late 2010s). About the investigation overall: The complete study included approximately 28 monozygotic twin pairs: 19 IBD-discordant Danish pairs and nine German pairs, of which four were IBD-concordant and five were IBD-discordant. Each individual had, on average, about 151 000 unique TCRalpha sequences and 181 000 unique TCRbeta sequences available for analysis. Disease-associated traits were sought mainly through comparisons between IBD patients and their genetically identical healthy co-twins within discordant pairs.

Broader findings and caveats from the paper: Fewer clonotypes were shared with other individuals by IBD patients than by healthy twins, most markedly in patients showing signs of disease activity. Different T cell subtypes could not be distinguished in the analysis. No single strong signal or clonotype linked to IBD turned up in the results, so the idea that one exists was not supported. Differing immunosuppressive treatments among patients may have added background noise and inter-individual variability to the repertoires. TCRbeta repertoire diversity, by inverse Simpson index, was decreased in IBD patients compared with their healthy co-twins. Repertoire similarity did not differ between concordant and discordant twins, which could be due to limited statistical power.

As regards this clonotype: Its cognate antigen has yet to be identified.

From each donor, an approximately 2.4 ml peripheral blood sample was drawn into PAXgene tubes and stored at -80 degrees C. Without T cell sorting, total RNA was isolated from whole blood using the PAXgene blood miRNA kit on an automated QIAcube. Peripheral blood from monozygotic twin pairs who were concordant or discordant for inflammatory bowel disease underwent deep TCRalpha and TCRbeta repertoire profiling using unique molecular barcoding. For every twin pair, smoking habits were documented, and each individual was categorised as a current, former or never smoker. The library was produced with 5' RACE. Preparation of each TCR library used 3,000 to 3,500 ng of total RNA. For each sample, cDNA synthesis was carried out in eight separate reactions using SMARTScribe reverse transcriptase. During cDNA synthesis, unique molecular identifiers containing a 6-nucleotide sample barcode were introduced by template switching. Amplification of TCRalpha and TCRbeta cDNA involved two nested PCRs of roughly 16 and 10 cycles, and each PCR was followed by bead purification. Before amplification, the cDNA was both treated with uracil DNA-glycosylase and purified with the QIAquick PCR purification kit. The second PCR added Illumina TruSeq-compatible adapters along with sample-specific barcodes. TapeStation and Qubit were used to check library quality and concentration, and 5 to 6.5 ng of each library was pooled. Sequencing of the pooled libraries was done on an Illumina HiSeq2500 single-index Rapid Run using custom sequencing primers and 2 x 100 bp reads. The source study handled its data this way. MiGEC version 1.2.6 was used for UMI-based consensus assembly, which corrected PCR and sequencing errors. V(D)J alignment, clonotype assembly and CDR3 extraction were performed with MiXCR version 2.1.1. Gene usage, clonotype sharing and MAIT/NKT TCR abundance were normalised by analysing the top 1000, 10 000 and 20 000 clonotypes per sample. After downsampling to 27 000 UMIs, diversity was calculated as the inverse Simpson index using the vegan R package. Paired Mann-Whitney U tests on discordant twin pairs were used, with Benjamini-Hochberg multiple-testing correction. The reads underwent TCRdb reprocessing, giving one record for each CDR3 protein sequence and no DNA. TCRdb, not the original authors, processed these V and J calls. The table for this sample shows roughly 200,000 distinct CDR3 sequences. The ten largest make up 6% to 9% of the sample.

Sequencing was carried out using blood. The TCR comes from a human donor with ulcerative colitis or Crohn's disease, or a healthy co-twin of an affected twin (not recorded which).

The CDR3: CSALPRGLAGGPRETQYF. The sequence is built from TRBV20-1 and TRBJ2-5; as DNA is missing, the TRBD2 call by TCRdb cannot be tested. Inclusive of the bounding cysteine and phenylalanine, the CDR3 is 18 residues long. The entry carries no DNA sequence. The germline V gene (reference sequence) specifies DFQATT as CDR1 and SNEGSKA as CDR2.